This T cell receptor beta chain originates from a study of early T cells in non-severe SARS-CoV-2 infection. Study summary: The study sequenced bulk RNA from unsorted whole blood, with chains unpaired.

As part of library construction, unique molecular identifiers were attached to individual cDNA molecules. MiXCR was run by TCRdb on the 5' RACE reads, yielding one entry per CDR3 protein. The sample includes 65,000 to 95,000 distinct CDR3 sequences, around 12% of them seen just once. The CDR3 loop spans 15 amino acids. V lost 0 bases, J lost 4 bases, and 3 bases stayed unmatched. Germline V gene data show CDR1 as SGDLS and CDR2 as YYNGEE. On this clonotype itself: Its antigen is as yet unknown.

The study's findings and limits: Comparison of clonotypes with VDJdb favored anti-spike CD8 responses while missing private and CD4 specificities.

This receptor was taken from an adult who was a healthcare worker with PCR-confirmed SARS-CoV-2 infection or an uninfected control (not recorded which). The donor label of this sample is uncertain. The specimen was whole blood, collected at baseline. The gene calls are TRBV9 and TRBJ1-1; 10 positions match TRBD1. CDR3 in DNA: TGTGCCAGCAGCGTAGGATGGACAGGGGGCACTGAAGCTTTCTTT. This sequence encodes CASSVGWTGGTEAFF.